This T cell receptor beta chain comes out of a study of siplizumab effects on memory and regulatory T cells. Sequencing of each sample assayed roughly 10^5 TCR templates. Clones were sequenced by immunoSEQ multiplex PCR, and TCRdb holds only the in-frame ones, with some missing. Here the sample spans some 100,000 clones, approximately 94% being singletons. This CDR3 is built from 15 residues. From germline, CDR1 is KGHSH and CDR2 LQKENI. V lost 0 bases and J 0 bases, leaving 8 bases between the germline ends. The chain recombines TRBV18 with TRBJ1-1; D gene ambiguous. The specimen sequenced was Tregs sorted from blood. This TCR came from a human donor in good health. The CDR3 loop is CASSPPSVMNTEAFF. CDR3 sequence (DNA): TGTGCCAGCTCACCACCGTCGGTGATGAACACTGAAGCTTTCTTT. Full variable domain (missing parts from reference TRBV18 and TRBJ1-1): NAGVMQNPRHLVRRRGQEARLRCSPMKGHSHVYWYRQLPEEGLKFMVYLQKENIIDESGMPKERFSAEFPKEGPSILRIQQVVRGDSAAYFCASSPPSVMNTEAFFGQGTRLTVV.